The present T cell receptor (beta chain) was sequenced within a study of cytomegalovirus exposure and HLA in healthy donors. A multiplex PCR was run with 60 Vbeta primers and 13 Jbeta primers. Some clones are missing from TCRdb's copy, which holds only in-frame ones; the method was immunoSEQ multiplex PCR. The sample includes about 130,000 clones, 70% to 90% of them seen just once. Study-wide results and limits: TCR beta V- and J-gene trimming, according to a later analysis, was linked to a missense DCLRE1C variant.

The CDR3 length is 14 residues. Trimming cost V 4 bases and J 6 bases; bases outside gene matches: 8. Germline V lookup: CDR1 SGHDT, CDR2 YYEEEE. In its sample, this clone was seen once. Antigen unknown. Healthy bone marrow donors formed the donor group. The specimen sequenced was PBMCs. The sequence was collected from a boy younger than 18 in good health and CMV-seronegative. The chain uses TRBV5-6 and TRBJ2-7; 9 bases map to TRBD1. CDR3 amino acids: CASSTWTGVGEQYF. The DNA for the CDR3 is TGTGCCAGCAGCACATGGACAGGGGTGGGCGAGCAGTACTTC.